This T cell receptor (beta chain) came from a study of CXCR3-negative and CXCR3-positive naive CD8 T cells. UMI-tagged TRB cDNA libraries were built via 5' RACE. After re-calling the 5' RACE reads, TCRdb lists one entry per CDR3 protein, DNA absent. The sample totals over 6,500 distinct CDR3 sequences. The study's findings and limits: CXCR3-negative naive cells had less hydrophobic TRB CDR3s than did CXCR3-positive naive cells. Memory cells showed distinct TRBV-TRBJ patterns, while the two naive subsets matched.

CD45RO-CCR7+CD27+CD95- expression identified naive CD8+ T cells. This clonotype is identified as medium-sized from frequency. Its specificity is not known. The CDR3 consists of 16 residues. Germline CDR1 and CDR2: SQVTM and ANQGSEA. The sample consisted of naive CXCR3- CD8+ T cells from blood. As to subset: CD45RO-CCR7+CD27+CD95- naive CD8+ T cells lacking CXCR3 (TNR3-). This TCR derives from a human donor in good health. Some clones in this sample may be carry-over from other donors' samples. V is TRBV29-1 and J is TRBJ2-4; without DNA, the TCRdb call of TRBD1 cannot be checked. This CDR3 is CSVQGVPTLAKNIQYF. Filled out from reference TRBV29-1 and TRBJ2-4, the complete variable domain reads SAVISQKPSRDICQRGTSLTIQCQVDSQVTMMFWYRQQPGQSLTLIATANQGSEATYESGFVIDKFPISRPNLTFSTLTVSNMSPEDSSIYLCSVQGVPTLAKNIQYFGAGTRLSVL.